This T cell receptor beta chain was documented in a study of blood T cell repertoires in COVID-19 (dated by TCRdb to 2018 to 2020). About the investigation overall: Collaborator samples came from the United States, Italy and Spain and covered acute and convalescent phases of COVID-19. Deeply sampled blood TCRbeta repertoires from subjects exposed to, actively infected with, or recovered from COVID-19 were included in the dataset. Where available, HLA class I and class II types were obtained from metadata supplied by the sample provider rather than from assay-based typing. Nearly every sample came with metadata listing a de-identified subject ID, COVID-19 status, age in years and sex. The samples were drawn from the first 160 participants of the ongoing ImmuneRACE study and from some 1,300 subjects provided by 6 global collaborators. The repertoires were made available in a free public database intended to serve as a resource for research on the immune response to SARS-CoV-2. The material from the prospective study consisted of cDNA or gDNA derived from T cells, B-cell-depleted T cells, or PBMCs.

Overall results and qualifications from the work: The quantity of clinical and demographic metadata differed by source and by participant and was supplied without curation.

The immunoSEQ Assay, a bias-controlled multiplex PCR, was used to amplify TCRbeta CDR3 regions from genomic DNA. The authors' analysis ran thus. Nucleated cell counts per sample were estimated from amplification of reference gene primers within the assay. Sequence reads were collapsed and filtered to measure the absolute abundance of every unique TCRbeta CDR3 rearrangement. For each sample, productive Simpson clonality was calculated as the square root of Simpson's diversity index across productive rearrangements. The source is immuneACCESS, and TCRdb retained only in-frame sequences with V and J called. Part of the clones is not carried over; for the studies checked, unresolved V genes explain less than half of this, and the remainder is unexplained. That table supplies the V and J calls and clone size; D and trimming were determined from the DNA. The sample records under 130,000 clones, approximately 80% of which are singletons. The top ten clonotypes cover approximately 38% of the sample.

Worth noting for this clone: No antigen is known for it. Base-call qualities are not available, and no considerably larger clone is one nucleotide away.

The CDR1 and CDR2 encoded by the germline V gene are MDHEN and SYDVKM. From cysteine to phenylalanine, the CDR3 is 11 amino acids long. Only the CDR3 DNA stays, 33 bases, in frame from base 1. V sheds 6 bases and J sheds 9 bases, leaving 12 bases between their ends. Whole blood was collected in K2EDTA tubes by collaborating institutions according to the institutions' own protocols. For TCRbeta analysis, collaborators shipped samples in one of three forms: frozen whole blood, isolated PBMCs, or DNA extracted from either of those sample types. In this chain, TRBV28 is recombined with TRBJ2-7; no D segment can be confidently identified. The specimen was peripheral blood. This receptor was obtained from a man older than 75 with acute or convalescent COVID-19. The DNA reads as follows: TGTGCCAGCAGCCTGACCTGGGCGCAGTACTTC. This gives the protein CASSLTWAQYF.